This TCR beta chain was observed in a study of shared clonotypes between healthy human individuals. The germline CDR1 and CDR2 sequences are SGHRS and YFSETQ. CDR3 size: 14 residues. Trimming removed 0 bases at V and 0 bases at J, with 4 bases between. The naive CD8 population came from CD45RO-negative cells selected for CCR7, without terminally differentiated effector memory CD45RA+ cells. Donors were healthy HIV-negative adults without recent acute infections or vaccinations. Running of the assay took place at deep level. Here immunoSEQ multiplex PCR was the method, and the copy in TCRdb shows in-frame clones only, minus some. The sample includes 660,000 or so clones, roughly 96% of them seen just once.

The sequence derives from a woman in her 30s in good health. The sequenced material came from naive CD8+ T cells sorted from blood. The rearrangement links TRBV5-1 to TRBJ2-1; D is unclear. The CDR3 loop reads CASSLESSYNEQFF. The CDR3 DNA follows: TGCGCCAGCAGCTTGGAGAGCTCCTACAATGAGCAGTTCTTC.